The 5 T cell receptor beta chains in this list originate from one sample, sequenced in a study of blood T cell repertoires in COVID-19. Some clones are missing from TCRdb's copy, which holds only in-frame ones; the method was immunoSEQ multiplex PCR. The profile shows around 140,000 clones, roughly three quarters of them singletons. Sequences were obtained from peripheral blood. Source of these receptors: a woman aged 70-85 years with acute or convalescent COVID-19.

V and J are TRBV30 and TRBJ1-4; D is ambiguous. Trimming took 3 bases from V and 8 from J, leaving 16 bases between them. The CDR3 contains 14 residues. Germline V lookup: CDR1 GTSNPN, CDR2 SVGIG (reference sequence). The CDR3 sequence is CAWSVDGGGEKLFF. CDR3 nucleotide sequence: TGTGCCTGGAGCGTAGACGGCGGAGGGGAAAAACTGTTTTTT.

The chain links TRBV5-8 to TRBJ2-5, with TRBD2 as a possible D gene (6 bases). Germline V gives CDR1 SGHTS, CDR2 YDEGEE. This CDR3 has 15 residues. The V end was cut by 4 bases, the J end by 5 bases, with 18 bases between. This CDR3 reads CASSPNGGARETQYF. The CDR3 DNA is TGTGCCAGCAGCCCAAATGGAGGGGCACGGGAGACCCAGTACTTC.

This chain uses TRBV4-3 with TRBJ2-1, with D perhaps TRBD2 (6 bases). The CDR3 extends over 15 amino acids. The V gene's germline CDR1 is LGHNA and CDR2 YSLEER. V was pared by 0 bases and J by 1 base, with 7 bases between. The CDR3 coding sequence is TGCGCCAGCAGCCAAGATAGCGGATCCTACAATGAGCAGTTCTTC. Translating gives CASSQDSGSYNEQFF.

The chain recombines TRBV5-8 with TRBJ2-1; D might be TRBD1 (5 bases). Germline V gene sequence: CDR1 SGHTS, CDR2 YDEGEE. CDR3 length equals 14 residues. V was shortened by 4 bases and J by 4 bases, with 12 bases between the two germline ends. CDR3 in DNA: TGTGCCAGCAGCGCGAACCACAGGTACAATGAGCAGTTCTTC. Its translation: CASSANHRYNEQFF. Full variable domain (outside the CDR3, taken from reference TRBV5-8 and TRBJ2-1): EAGVTQSPTHLIKTRGQQATLRCSPISGHTSVYWYQQALGLGLQFLLWYDEGEERNRGNFPPRFSGRQFPNYSSELNVNALELEDSALYLCASSANHRYNEQFFGPGTRLTVL.

The chain employs TRBV2 and TRBJ1-2; no clear D. Germline V CDR1 and CDR2: SNHLY, FYNNEI. V was cut by 4 bases and J by 6 bases, with 12 bases left in between. The CDR3 spans 13 residues. The CDR3 sequence: CASSAASEDGYTF. The CDR3 nucleotides read TGTGCCAGCAGTGCGGCGTCCGAGGATGGCTACACCTTC.